What follows is one TCR beta chain and its context. This record comes from a study of OX40 agonist ivuxolimab in advanced cancers. Data came from immunoSEQ multiplex PCR; TCRdb stores just in-frame clones and leaves some out. The table lists 85,000 to 100,000 clones, about 89% of them singletons. CDR3 length equals 13 residues. V was pared by 5 bases and J by 0 bases, with 5 bases between. The germline V gene encodes CDR1 KGHSH and CDR2 LQKENI. The sample was CD4+ or CD8+ T cells sorted from blood, taken in a trial of the OX40 agonist ivuxolimab. The chain is built from TRBV18 and TRBJ1-5; no firm D call. The receptor's source is an adult with an advanced solid tumor such as melanoma, head and neck, liver or kidney cancer. The DNA for the CDR3 is TGTGCCAGCTCATCGAATAGCAATCAGCCCCAGCATTTT. Protein product: CASSSNSNQPQHF.